This T cell receptor (beta chain) was observed in a study of T cell changes during pregnancy in multiple sclerosis. TCRdb's copy holds only in-frame clones and misses some; the assay was immunoSEQ multiplex PCR. The repertoire holds 60,000 to 85,000 clones, more than 85% seen once, with 1.4% in the top ten. The CDR3 sequence is 14 residues long. The V gene's germline CDR1 is LGHNA and CDR2 YNFKEQ. Trimming removed 2 bases at V and 0 bases at J, with 5 bases between. The chain is built from TRBV4-2 and TRBJ1-3; D call uncertain. This TCR was recovered from a female donor with multiple sclerosis, enrolled in a pregnancy study. The material sequenced was peripheral blood, taken in the second trimester of pregnancy. The CDR3 here is CASSQIFSGNTIYF. The CDR3 DNA sequence: TGTGCCAGCAGCCAAATATTCTCTGGAAACACCATATATTTT.